One and the same sample provided the 17 T cell receptor beta chains below, sequenced in a study of regulatory T cells in long-lasting Graves disease. To make TCR beta libraries, researchers used iRepertoire HTBI primers and Arm-PCR of CDR3 regions. Each CDR3 protein is one row after TCRdb ran MiXCR on the multiplex PCR reads. This table has 400,000 to 500,000 distinct CDR3 sequences, less than 20% appearing once. Documented time point: newly diagnosed GD, antithyroid drugs for less than 3 months. There was RNA extracted from PBMCs, and the TCR library was made from it. The sample also formed part of further work on T cells in Graves' hyperthyroidism and ophthalmopathy.

The sample consisted of peripheral blood mononuclear cells (PBMCs), taken at new diagnosis, from a patient treated with antithyroid drugs. Source of these receptors: a woman aged 18 to 35 with Graves disease.

This clonotype has ten or more counts. V and J are TRBV10-3 and TRBJ1-1, with D possibly being TRBD1 (5 bases). The CDR3 length is 13 residues. Germline V gives CDR1 ENHRY, CDR2 SYGVKD. V was cut by 7 bases and J by 0 bases, with 9 bases left in between. The DNA for the CDR3 is TGTGCCATCACCGGACACTTGAACACTGAAGCTTTCTTT. This codes for CAITGHLNTEAFF.

The rearrangement uses TRBV7-8 and TRBJ1-2, with TRBD1 identical over 9 bases. This CDR3 has 14 amino acids. J was trimmed by 7 bases and V by 2 bases; bases with no gene match: 5. CDR1 is SGHVS, CDR2 FQNEAQ, per germline. CDR3 region: CASSLLQGAGGYTF. CDR3 nucleotide sequence: TGTGCCAGCAGCTTACTACAGGGGGCGGGTGGCTACACCTTC.

Ten or more counts support this clonotype. This chain connects TRBV6-5 to TRBJ2-2; D gene uncertain. CDR1 is MNHEY and CDR2 is SVGAGI in the germline V gene. V shed 2 bases and J shed 2 bases, with 3 bases lying between them. CDR3 size: 13 residues. CDR3 in DNA: TGTGCCAGCAGTTACCCTAACACCGGGGAGCTGTTTTTT. It translates to CASSYPNTGELFF.

The rearrangement links TRBV4-3 to TRBJ2-2, with TRBD2 as a possible D gene (5 bases). Germline values: CDR1 LGHNA, CDR2 YSLEER. The CDR3 covers 16 residues. Trimming removed 0 bases at V and 6 bases at J, with 14 bases between. The CDR3 is CASSQDTLARAGELFF. The DNA of the CDR3 is TGCGCCAGCAGCCAAGATACCCTAGCTCGGGCCGGGGAGCTGTTTTTT.

The CDR3 DNA is TGTGCCAGCAGTTACTCACGACAGAGGAACACTGAAGCTTTCTTT. This gives the protein CASSYSRQRNTEAFF. This chain connects TRBV6-9 to TRBJ1-1; the D gene is possibly TRBD1 (5 bases). Germline CDR1 reads MNHGY; CDR2 reads SVAAGI. This CDR3 region has 15 residues. Trimming left V 3 bases short and J 1 base short, with 12 bases between.

This clonotype was seen many times. The chain couples TRBV28 to TRBJ2-5; TRBD2 matches 7 bases. The CDR3 covers 15 residues. The germline gives CDR1 MDHEN, CDR2 SYDVKM. V lost 5 bases to trimming and J lost 2 bases; unmatched junction nucleotides: 8. CDR3 in amino acids: CASSTTAGLQETQYF. The CDR3 bases are TGTGCCAGCAGTACGACGGCGGGACTACAAGAGACCCAGTACTTC.

V usage is TRBV9 and J usage is TRBJ2-7; weak D call: TRBD2 (9 bases). The germline gives CDR1 SGDLS, CDR2 YYNGEE. This CDR3 comprises 18 residues. The V and J ends lost 2 bases and 2 bases respectively, with 23 bases between them. Here the CDR3 reads CASSVGARGLAGPYEQYF. As DNA, the CDR3 is TGTGCCAGCAGCGTCGGGGCCAGGGGGCTAGCGGGACCCTACGAGCAGTACTTC.

Only a few counts were recorded for this clonotype. The chain employs TRBV20-1 and TRBJ2-7, with 9 bases fitting TRBD2. Looked up from germline, CDR1 is DFQATT and CDR2 is SNEGSKA (reference sequence). The CDR3 loop spans 16 amino acids. V gave up 5 bases and J gave up 2 bases; unmatched junction bases: 13. The CDR3 nucleotides read TGCAGTGCTCATGACCCTTGGACTAGCGTGACCTACGAGCAGTACTTC. Translation: CSAHDPWTSVTYEQYF.

Worth noting for this clonotype: The CDR3 does not close with the conserved phenylalanine or tryptophan, likely indicating a read error. No DNA is shown, since the ends of the CDR3 on it are uncertain; the CDR3 is the one TCRdb lists. The V gene is TRBV7-2, the J gene TRBJ2-1; the table names TRBD2, a call not compared with the DNA. Both ends counted, the CDR3 spans 15 residues. The germline V gene encodes CDR1 SGHTA and CDR2 FQGNSA. CDR3 region: CASSTDGGLAGEGDL.

Comment on this clonotype: At one end the junction does not follow the germline gene, possibly because of a read error. CDR3 in amino acids: CASSLGGFTVFF. DNA for the CDR3: TGTGCCAGCAGCTTAGGGGGTTTTACAGTTTTCTTC. The V and J genes are TRBV7-9 and TRBJ2-7; D ambiguous. The CDR3 totals 12 residues. The germline CDR1 and CDR2 sequences are SEHNR and FQNEAQ (reference sequence). The variable domain in full, with the rest retrieved from reference TRBV7-9 and TRBJ2-7, is DTGVSQNPRHKITKRGQNVTFRCDPISEHNRLYWYRQTLGQGPEFLTYFQNEAQLEKSRLLSDRFSAERPKGSFSTLEIQRTEQGDSAMYLCASSLGGFTVFFGPGTRLTVT.

This clonotype has just one count. This sequence joins TRBV7-9 and TRBJ1-5; a possible D gene is TRBD1 (6 bases). Trimming cost V 8 bases and J 7 bases, with 18 bases left between them. Germline-derived CDR1 and CDR2 are SEHNR and FQNEAQ (reference sequence). The CDR3 totals 14 residues. CDR3 loop: CASGQGGARQPQHF. CDR3 nucleotides: TGTGCCAGCGGCCAAGGGGGGGCTAGGCAGCCCCAGCATTTT. Looking up the rest from reference TRBV7-9 and TRBJ1-5 gives the full variable domain: DTGVSQNPRHKITKRGQNVTFRCDPISEHNRLYWYRQTLGQGPEFLTYFQNEAQLEKSRLLSDRFSAERPKGSFSTLEIQRTEQGDSAMYLCASGQGGARQPQHFGDGTRLSIL.

The chain recombines TRBV5-5 with TRBJ2-1; D ambiguous. Deletions cut 8 bases from V and 6 bases from J, with 9 bases between. This CDR3 has 11 residues. The V gene's germline CDR1 is SGHKS and CDR2 YYEKEE (reference sequence). The CDR3 DNA reads as TGTGCCAGTGGGAAGACCAATGAGCAGTTCTTC. Amino acids: CASGKTNEQFF. Full variable domain (rest looked up from reference TRBV5-5 and TRBJ2-1): DAGVTQSPTHLIKTRGQQVTLRCSPISGHKSVSWYQQVLGQGPQFIFQYYEKEERGRGNFPDRFSARQFPNYSSELNVNALLLGDSALYLCASGKTNEQFFGPGTRLTVL.

This clonotype was observed a handful of times. This chain connects TRBV6-1 to TRBJ1-4; 7 bases line up with TRBD1. CDR3 size: 14 residues. Germline CDR1 is MNHNS and CDR2 is SASEGT. With 5 bases clipped from V and 4 bases from J, the junction kept 4 bases outside the gene matches. The CDR3 DNA reads TGTGCCAGCAGTACAGGGGCTGGTAATGAAAAACTGTTTTTT. Protein: CASSTGAGNEKLFF.

V gene TRBV7-2 combines with J gene TRBJ2-5; 7 nucleotides align to TRBD2. The end of the DNA aligns better with TRBJ2-1, so the J call may be wrong. This CDR3 has 16 amino acids. From germline, CDR1 is SGHTA and CDR2 FQGNSA. Here the CDR3 DNA reads TGTGCCAGCAGCTTAGCGGGAGGGCCCTGGAACTACGAGCAGTTCTTC. Encoded protein: CASSLAGGPWNYEQFF.

Of note for this clonotype: Mismatch with germline at one junction end may stem from a read error. The chain links TRBV20-1 to TRBJ2-2; D is possibly TRBD2 (6 bases). This CDR3 has 13 amino acids. Germline V gives CDR1 DFQATT, CDR2 SNEGSKA (reference sequence). CDR3 residues: CSARVQGVGGLFF. CDR3 nucleotide sequence: TGCAGTGCTAGAGTTCAGGGTGTCGGGGGGCTGTTTTTT.

This chain joins TRBV5-4 and TRBJ1-1; 10 bases map to TRBD1. CDR3 length: 16 residues. In germline, CDR1 is SGHNT, CDR2 YYREEE (reference sequence). V trimming: 3 bases; J trimming: 5 bases; junction bases outside the gene matches: 10. The CDR3 protein is CASSSEARTGGTEAFF. DNA for the CDR3: TGTGCCAGCAGCTCGGAGGCGCGGACAGGGGGGACTGAAGCTTTCTTT.

This clonotype was seen ten or more times. The CDR3 DNA reads as TGTGCCAGCAGCTTATCGGCTAGCGGGAGAGGTTACGAGCAGTACTTC. Translated: CASSLSASGRGYEQYF. This rearrangement joins TRBV7-8 to TRBJ2-7; 10 bases are shared with TRBD2. Germline CDR1 reads SGHVS; CDR2 reads FQNEAQ. The CDR3 contains 16 residues. V was pared by 2 bases and J by 4 bases, with 8 bases of the junction left unmatched.